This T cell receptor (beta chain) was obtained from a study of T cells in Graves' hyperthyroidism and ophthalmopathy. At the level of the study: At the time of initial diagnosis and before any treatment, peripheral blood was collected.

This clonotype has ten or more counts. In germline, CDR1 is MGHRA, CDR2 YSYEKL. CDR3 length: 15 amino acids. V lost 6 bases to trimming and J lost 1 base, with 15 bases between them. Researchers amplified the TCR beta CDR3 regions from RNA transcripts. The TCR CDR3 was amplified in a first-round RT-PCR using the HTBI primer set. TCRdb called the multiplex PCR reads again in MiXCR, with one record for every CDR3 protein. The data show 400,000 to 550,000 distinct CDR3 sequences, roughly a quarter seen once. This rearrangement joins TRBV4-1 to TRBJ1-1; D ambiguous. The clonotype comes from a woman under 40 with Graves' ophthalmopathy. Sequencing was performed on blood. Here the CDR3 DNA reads TGCGCCAGCAGAACAAGAGCGGGGTCGAACACTGAAGCTTTCTTT. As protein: CASRTRAGSNTEAFF.